One and the same sample provided the 10 T cell receptor beta chains below, sequenced in a study of blood T cell repertoires in COVID-19. Here immunoSEQ multiplex PCR was the method, and the copy in TCRdb shows in-frame clones only, minus some. Among some 190,000 clones listed, under 90% were seen once. The sequencing sample was made of peripheral blood. The receptors originated from a woman of 80 years or more with active or convalescent COVID-19.

The chain combines TRBV5-1 with TRBJ2-3; unclear D gene. The CDR3 consists of 13 residues. V lost 2 bases to trimming and J lost 1 base, with 5 bases between them. CDR1 SGHRS and CDR2 YFSETQ come from the germline V gene. In DNA, the CDR3 is TGCGCCAGCAGCTTATCTGGCACAGATACGCAGTATTTT. This sequence encodes CASSLSGTDTQYF. The variable domain in full, completed from reference TRBV5-1 and TRBJ2-3, reads KAGVTQTPRYLIKTRGQQVTLSCSPISGHRSVSWYQQTPGQGLQFLFEYFSETQRNKGNFPGRFSGRQFSNSRSEMNVSTLELGDSALYLCASSLSGTDTQYFGPGTRLTVL.

The chain links TRBV6-6 to TRBJ1-1; a weak D match, TRBD1 (6 bases). CDR3 length: 12 residues. Germline V gene sequence: CDR1 MNHNY, CDR2 SVGAGI (reference sequence). Trimming left V 7 bases short and J 4 bases short, with 10 bases between. The DNA of the CDR3 is TGTGCCAGCACCGTACAGGGCACTGAAGCTTTCTTT. Translating it yields CASTVQGTEAFF.

In this sample, this clone turned up once. The chain recombines TRBV5-4 with TRBJ2-5, with TRBD2 identical over 9 bases. Germline-derived CDR1 and CDR2 are SGHNT and YYREEE (reference sequence). The CDR3 totals 15 residues. V dropped 4 bases and J dropped 1; count of bases not matched to a gene: 5. This CDR3 is CASSPTSGVQETQYF. The CDR3 DNA follows: TGTGCCAGCAGCCCGACTAGCGGTGTCCAAGAGACCCAGTACTTC.

V and J are TRBV7-3 and TRBJ1-2; 7 bases line up with TRBD1. The junction had 10 bases not matched to a gene; V was cut back by 5 bases and J by 7 bases. CDR3 length: 14 residues. Germline V gene data show CDR1 as SGHTA and CDR2 as FQGTGA. The CDR3 nucleotides read TGTGCCAGCAGCCCTTACAAGGGGGCTAGTGGCTACACCTTC. The encoded protein is CASSPYKGASGYTF. Complete variable domain (other parts from reference TRBV7-3 and TRBJ1-2): GAGVSQTPSNKVTEKGKYVELRCDPISGHTALYWYRQSLGQGPEFLIYFQGTGAADDSGLPNDRFFAVRPEGSVSTLKIQRTERGDSAVYLCASSPYKGASGYTFGSGTRLTVV.

This chain links TRBV7-3 with TRBJ2-2; 9 bases agree with TRBD2. The J segment lost 0 bases and the V segment lost 2 bases, leaving 7 bases of the junction unmatched. The CDR3 runs to 18 residues. Germline-derived CDR1 and CDR2 are SGHTA and FQGTGA. The CDR3 DNA reads as TGTGCCAGCAGCTTACTCGGCCTAGCGGGGTCGAACACCGGGGAGCTGTTTTTT. Protein sequence: CASSLLGLAGSNTGELFF.

This rearrangement joins TRBV14 to TRBJ1-6; D uncertain. Trimming cost V 1 base and J 0 bases, with 7 bases left between them. Germline lookup yields CDR1 SGHDN and CDR2 FVKESK. CDR3 length: 16 residues. The CDR3: CASSQGSSSYNSPLHF. CDR3 DNA: TGTGCCAGCAGCCAAGGATCGAGCTCCTATAATTCACCCCTCCACTTT.

This clone was observed once. This chain uses TRBV6-1 with TRBJ2-5; maybe TRBD2 (5 bases). Germline-derived CDR1 and CDR2 are MNHNS and SASEGT. CDR3 length equals 14 residues. Trimming pared 2 bases from V and 5 bases from J, leaving 12 bases between. The CDR3 coding sequence is TGTGCCAGCAGTGAACGGATGGAGGAGGAGACCCAGTACTTC. This gives the protein CASSERMEEETQYF.

J is TRBJ2-1 and V is TRBV5-1; 13 positions agree with TRBD2. Germline V gene sequence: CDR1 SGHRS, CDR2 YFSETQ. The V and J ends lost 4 bases and 8 bases, in that order; junction bases with no gene match: 6. The CDR3 is 15 residues long. The CDR3 loop is CASSLGTSGIHEQFF. DNA of the CDR3: TGCGCCAGCAGCCTGGGGACTAGCGGGATCCATGAGCAGTTCTTC.

The rearrangement joins TRBV5-4 to TRBJ2-2, with TRBD2 matching 7 bases. Germline V gene sequence: CDR1 SGHNT, CDR2 YYREEE (reference sequence). The CDR3 length is 16 residues. V was clipped by 0 bases and J by 2 bases; unmatched bases: 4. The CDR3 spells CASSLGLAKNTGELFF. The CDR3 region has the DNA TGTGCCAGCAGCTTGGGACTAGCTAAAAACACCGGGGAGCTGTTTTTT.

The J gene is TRBJ1-2, the V gene TRBV28; 12 bases fit TRBD1. Trimming removed 4 bases from V and 4 bases from J; junction bases left unmatched: 4. Per the germline V gene, CDR1 is MDHEN and CDR2 is SYDVKM. The CDR3 consists of 15 residues. The CDR3 spells CASSSGTGGGYGYTF. The CDR3 DNA reads TGTGCCAGCAGTTCCGGGACAGGGGGCGGCTATGGCTACACCTTC.